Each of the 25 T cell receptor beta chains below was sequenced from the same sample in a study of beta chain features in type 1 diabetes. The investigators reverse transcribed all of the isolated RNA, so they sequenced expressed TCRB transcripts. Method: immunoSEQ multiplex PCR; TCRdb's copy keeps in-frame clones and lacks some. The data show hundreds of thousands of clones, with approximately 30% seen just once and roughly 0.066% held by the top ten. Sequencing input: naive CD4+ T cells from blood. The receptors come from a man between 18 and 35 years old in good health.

This chain's CDR3 is CASSFAGGPKELFF. The CDR3 DNA reads TGTGCCAGCAGTTTTGCGGGGGGCCCGAAGGAACTGTTTTTT. This chain connects TRBV5-4 to TRBJ1-4; D is perhaps TRBD1 (6 bases). Germline V lookup: CDR1 SGHNT, CDR2 YYREEE (reference sequence). The CDR3 runs to 14 residues. Deletions cut 5 bases from V and 12 bases from J, with 20 bases between.

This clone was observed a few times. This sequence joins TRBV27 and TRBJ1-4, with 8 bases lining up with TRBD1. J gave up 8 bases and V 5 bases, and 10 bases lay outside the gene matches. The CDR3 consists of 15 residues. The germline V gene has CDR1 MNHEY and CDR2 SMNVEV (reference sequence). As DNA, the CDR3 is TGTGCCAGCAGTGAACAGGGGGGATGGGAGGAAAAACTGTTTTTT. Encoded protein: CASSEQGGWEEKLFF.

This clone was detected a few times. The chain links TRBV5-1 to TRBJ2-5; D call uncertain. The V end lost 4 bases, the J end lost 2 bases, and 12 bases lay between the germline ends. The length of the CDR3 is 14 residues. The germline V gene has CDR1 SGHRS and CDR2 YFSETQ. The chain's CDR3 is CASSPDPEQETQYF. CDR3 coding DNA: TGCGCCAGCAGCCCGGACCCAGAACAAGAGACCCAGTACTTC.

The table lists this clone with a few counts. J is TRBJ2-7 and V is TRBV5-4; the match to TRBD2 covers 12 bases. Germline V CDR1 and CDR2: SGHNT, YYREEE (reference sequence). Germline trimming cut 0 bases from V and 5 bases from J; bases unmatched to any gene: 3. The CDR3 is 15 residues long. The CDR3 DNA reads TGTGCCAGCAGCTTGGCTAGCGGGAGGGCCCACGAGCAGTACTTC. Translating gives CASSLASGRAHEQYF.

The CDR3 DNA reads as TGTGCCAGCAGTGAAATTCTGGCGTTCTACGAGCAGTACTTC. Protein: CASSEILAFYEQYF. This chain joins TRBV2 and TRBJ2-7, with no clear D. V lost 2 bases and J 3 bases, leaving 11 bases between the germline ends. The CDR3 runs to 14 residues. CDR1 is SNHLY and CDR2 is FYNNEI in the germline V gene.

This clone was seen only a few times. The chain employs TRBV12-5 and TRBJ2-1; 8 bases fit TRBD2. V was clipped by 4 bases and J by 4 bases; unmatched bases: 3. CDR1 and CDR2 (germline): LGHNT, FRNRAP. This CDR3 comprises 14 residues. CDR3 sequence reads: CASGSLAGYNEQFF. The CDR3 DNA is TGTGCTAGTGGTTCTCTAGCGGGTTACAATGAGCAGTTCTTC.

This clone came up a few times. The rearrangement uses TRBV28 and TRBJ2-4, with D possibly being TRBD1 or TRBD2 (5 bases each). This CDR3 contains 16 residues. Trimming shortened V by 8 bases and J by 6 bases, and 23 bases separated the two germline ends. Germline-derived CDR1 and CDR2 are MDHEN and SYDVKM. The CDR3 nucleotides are TGTGCCAGCGCACCCTGGGGCGGACTCCTCGGAAACATTCAGTACTTC. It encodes CASAPWGGLLGNIQYF.

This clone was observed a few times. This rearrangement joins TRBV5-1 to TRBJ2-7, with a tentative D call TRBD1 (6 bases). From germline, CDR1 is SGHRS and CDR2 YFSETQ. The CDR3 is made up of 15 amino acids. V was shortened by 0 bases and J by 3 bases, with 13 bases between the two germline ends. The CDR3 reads CASSLEGTPIYEQYF. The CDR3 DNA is TGCGCCAGCAGCTTGGAGGGGACACCAATCTACGAGCAGTACTTC. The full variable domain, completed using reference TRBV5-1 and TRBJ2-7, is KAGVTQTPRYLIKTRGQQVTLSCSPISGHRSVSWYQQTPGQGLQFLFEYFSETQRNKGNFPGRFSGRQFSNSRSEMNVSTLELGDSALYLCASSLEGTPIYEQYFGPGTRLTVT.

The CDR3 region is CAWSGGTGVRNTEAFF. The CDR3 DNA is TGTGCCTGGAGCGGCGGGACAGGGGTGCGGAACACTGAAGCTTTCTTT. The genes are TRBV30 and TRBJ1-1; TRBD1 aligns across 10 bases. The V segment lost 3 bases and the J segment 1 base; nucleotides outside the gene matches: 8. Germline V gene data show CDR1 as GTSNPN and CDR2 as SVGIG (reference sequence). There are 16 residues in the CDR3. The whole variable domain, filled in from reference TRBV30 and TRBJ1-1, reads SQTIHQWPATLVQPVGSPLSLECTVEGTSNPNLYWYRQAAGRGLQLLFYSVGIGQISSEVPQNLSASRPQDRQFILSSKKLLLSDSGFYLCAWSGGTGVRNTEAFFGQGTRLTVV.

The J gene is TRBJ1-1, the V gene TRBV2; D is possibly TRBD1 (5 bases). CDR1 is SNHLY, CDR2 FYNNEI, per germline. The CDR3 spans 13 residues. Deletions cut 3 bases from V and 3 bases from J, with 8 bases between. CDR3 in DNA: TGTGCCAGCAGTGAGGGCAGGGACACTGAAGCTTTCTTT. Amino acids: CASSEGRDTEAFF.

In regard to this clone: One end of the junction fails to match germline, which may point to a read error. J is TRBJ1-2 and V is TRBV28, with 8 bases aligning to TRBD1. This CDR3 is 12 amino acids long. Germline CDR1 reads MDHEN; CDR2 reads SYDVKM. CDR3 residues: CASSLPQGAWAF. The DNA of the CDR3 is TGTGCCAGCAGTTTGCCCCAGGGGGCATGGGCCTTC.

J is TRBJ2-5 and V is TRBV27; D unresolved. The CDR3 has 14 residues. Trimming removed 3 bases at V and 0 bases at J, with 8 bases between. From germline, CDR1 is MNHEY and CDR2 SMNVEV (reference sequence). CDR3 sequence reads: CASSFGQYQETQYF. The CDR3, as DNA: TGTGCCAGCAGTTTCGGGCAGTACCAAGAGACCCAGTACTTC.

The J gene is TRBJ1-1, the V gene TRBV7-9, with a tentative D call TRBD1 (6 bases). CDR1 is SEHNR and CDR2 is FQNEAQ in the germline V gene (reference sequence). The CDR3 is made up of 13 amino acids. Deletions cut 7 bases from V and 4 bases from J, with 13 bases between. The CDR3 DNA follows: TGTGCCAGCATTACGACAGGCGGCACTGAAGCTTTCTTT. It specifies CASITTGGTEAFF.

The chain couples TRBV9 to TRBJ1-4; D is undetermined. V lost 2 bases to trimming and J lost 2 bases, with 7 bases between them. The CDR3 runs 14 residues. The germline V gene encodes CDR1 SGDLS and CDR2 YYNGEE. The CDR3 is CASSVQATNEKLFF. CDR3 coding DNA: TGTGCCAGCAGCGTGCAGGCCACTAATGAAAAACTGTTTTTT.

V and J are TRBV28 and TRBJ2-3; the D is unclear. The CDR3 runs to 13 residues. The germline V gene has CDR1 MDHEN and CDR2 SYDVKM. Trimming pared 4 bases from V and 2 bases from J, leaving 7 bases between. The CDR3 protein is CASSYGYTDTQYF. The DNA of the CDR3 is TGTGCCAGCAGTTACGGTTACACAGATACGCAGTATTTT.

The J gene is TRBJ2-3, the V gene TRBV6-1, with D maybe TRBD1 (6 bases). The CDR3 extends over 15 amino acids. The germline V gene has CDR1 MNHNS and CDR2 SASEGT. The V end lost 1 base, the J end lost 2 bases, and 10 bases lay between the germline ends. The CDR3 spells CASSEEWGLTDTQYF. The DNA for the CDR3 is TGTGCCAGCAGTGAAGAATGGGGGCTCACAGATACGCAGTATTTT.

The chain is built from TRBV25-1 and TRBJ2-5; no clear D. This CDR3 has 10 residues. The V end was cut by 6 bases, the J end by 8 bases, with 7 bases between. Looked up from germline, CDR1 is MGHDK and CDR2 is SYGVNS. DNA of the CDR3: TGTGCCAGCAGAGGAGCAACCCAGTACTTC. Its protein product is CASRGATQYF. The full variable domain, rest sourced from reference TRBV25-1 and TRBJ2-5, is EADIYQTPRYLVIGTGKKITLECSQTMGHDKMYWYQQDPGMELHLIHYSYGVNSTEKGDLSSESTVSRIRTEHFPLTLESARPSHTSQYLCASRGATQYFGPGTRLLVL.

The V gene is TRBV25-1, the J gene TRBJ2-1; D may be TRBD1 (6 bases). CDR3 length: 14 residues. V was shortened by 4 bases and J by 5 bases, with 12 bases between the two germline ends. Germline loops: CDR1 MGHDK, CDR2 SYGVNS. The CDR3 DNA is TGTGCCAGCAGTGGGTCTAGGACAGACAATGAGCAGTTCTTC. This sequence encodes CASSGSRTDNEQFF. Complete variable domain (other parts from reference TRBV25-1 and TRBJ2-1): EADIYQTPRYLVIGTGKKITLECSQTMGHDKMYWYQQDPGMELHLIHYSYGVNSTEKGDLSSESTVSRIRTEHFPLTLESARPSHTSQYLCASSGSRTDNEQFFGPGTRLTVL.

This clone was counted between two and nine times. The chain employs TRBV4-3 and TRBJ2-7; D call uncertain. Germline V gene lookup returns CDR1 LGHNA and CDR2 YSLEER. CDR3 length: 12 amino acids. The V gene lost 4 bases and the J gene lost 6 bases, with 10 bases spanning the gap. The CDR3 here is CASSRYGGEQYF. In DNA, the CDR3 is TGCGCCAGCAGCCGATACGGTGGCGAGCAGTACTTC.

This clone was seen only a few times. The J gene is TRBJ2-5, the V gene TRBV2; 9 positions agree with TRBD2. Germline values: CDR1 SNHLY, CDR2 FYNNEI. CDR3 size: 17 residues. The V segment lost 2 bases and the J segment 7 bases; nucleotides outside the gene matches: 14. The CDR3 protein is CASSELSSGTTPGTQYF. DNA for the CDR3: TGTGCCAGCAGTGAACTGTCTAGCGGGACGACCCCGGGGACCCAGTACTTC.

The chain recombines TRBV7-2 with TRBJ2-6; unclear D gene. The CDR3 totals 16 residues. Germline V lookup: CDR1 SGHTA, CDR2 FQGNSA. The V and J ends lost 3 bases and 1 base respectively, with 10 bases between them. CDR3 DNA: TGTGCCAGCAGCTTTGAGGTGCCATCTGGGGCCAACGTCCTGACTTTC. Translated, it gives CASSFEVPSGANVLTF. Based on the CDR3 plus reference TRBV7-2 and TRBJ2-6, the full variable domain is GAGVSQSPSNKVTEKGKDVELRCDPISGHTALYWYRQSLGQGLEFLIYFQGNSAPDKSGLPSDRFSAERTGGSVSTLTIQRTQQEDSAVYLCASSFEVPSGANVLTFGAGSRLTVL.

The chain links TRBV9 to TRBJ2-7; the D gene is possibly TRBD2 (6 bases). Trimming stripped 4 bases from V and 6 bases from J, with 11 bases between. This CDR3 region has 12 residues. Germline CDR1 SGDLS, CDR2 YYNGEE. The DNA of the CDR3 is TGTGCCAGCAGCCCCCGGAGGGGCGAGCAGTACTTC. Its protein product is CASSPRRGEQYF.

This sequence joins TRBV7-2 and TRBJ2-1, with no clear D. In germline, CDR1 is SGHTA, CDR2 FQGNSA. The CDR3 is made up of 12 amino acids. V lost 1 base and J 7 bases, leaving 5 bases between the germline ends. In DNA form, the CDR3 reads TGTGCCAGCAGCTTAGTTGCTAATGAGCAGTTCTTC. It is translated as CASSLVANEQFF.

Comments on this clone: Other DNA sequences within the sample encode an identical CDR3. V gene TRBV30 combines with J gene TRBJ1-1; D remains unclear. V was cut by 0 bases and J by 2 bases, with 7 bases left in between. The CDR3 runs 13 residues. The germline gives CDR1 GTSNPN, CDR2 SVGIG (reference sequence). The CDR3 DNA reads TGTGCCTGGAGTGTACGGCCCAACACTGAAGCTTTCTTT. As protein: CAWSVRPNTEAFF.

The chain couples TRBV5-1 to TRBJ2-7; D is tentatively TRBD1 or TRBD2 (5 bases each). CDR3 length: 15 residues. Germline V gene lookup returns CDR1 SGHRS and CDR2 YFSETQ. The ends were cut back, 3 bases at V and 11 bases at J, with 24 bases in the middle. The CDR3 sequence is CASSSSGGDLTREYF. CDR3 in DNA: TGCGCCAGCAGCTCGAGTGGGGGAGACCTTACGAGGGAGTACTTC.